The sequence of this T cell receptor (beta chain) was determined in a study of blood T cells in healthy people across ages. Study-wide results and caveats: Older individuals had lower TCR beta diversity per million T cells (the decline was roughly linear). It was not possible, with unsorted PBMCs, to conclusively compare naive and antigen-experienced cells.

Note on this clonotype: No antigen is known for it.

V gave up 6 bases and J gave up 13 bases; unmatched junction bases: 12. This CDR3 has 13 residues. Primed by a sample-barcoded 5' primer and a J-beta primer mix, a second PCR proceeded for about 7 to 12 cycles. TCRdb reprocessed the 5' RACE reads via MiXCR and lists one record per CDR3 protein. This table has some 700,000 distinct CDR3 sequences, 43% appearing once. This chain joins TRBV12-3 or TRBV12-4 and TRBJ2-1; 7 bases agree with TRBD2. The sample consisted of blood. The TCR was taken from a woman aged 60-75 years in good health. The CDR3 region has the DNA TGTGCCAGCAGGGGGACTACTCAAGAGACCCAGTTCTTC. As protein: CASRGTTQETQFF.